The rows below give T cell receptor beta chains drawn from one sample of a study of shared clonotypes between healthy human individuals. Sequencing used immunoSEQ multiplex PCR; TCRdb keeps in-frame clones, though not all of them. The sample contains approximately 240,000 clones, 65% of which appear only once. The sample was memory CD4+ T cells sorted from blood. Receptor source: a man aged 25-40 years in good health. Each CDR3 is given with its conserved first and last residue. The size of a clone is reported for some rows only, either as once, few or many, or as a class for expanded clones.

clone_size cdr3_length v_call cdr3_aa
- 15 TRBV5-1 CASSLQVQAGETQYF
- 16 TRBV5-1 CASSPYSGIGFYEQYF
- 13 TRBV28 CASNVRHLNEQFF
- 14 TRBV19 CATRTVGFNTEAFF
- 14 TRBV18 CASSPVREVGEQYF
- 13 TRBV30 CAWTSRRNYGYTF
few 13 TRBV5-4 CASRGGRKGEQFF
- 11 TRBV20-1 CSASFYNEQFF
- 13 TRBV6-6 CASTRDSTDTQYF
few 14 TRBV6-5 CASSSGDSTYEQYF
- 16 TRBV5-8 CASSLGGPNFNYGYTF
- 17 TRBV5-1 CASSHLAGGGASDTQYF
- 13 TRBV5-1 CASSPQGEDTQYF
few 14 TRBV5-1 CASSTPGQYNEQFF
- 15 TRBV7-3 CASSLAGNTYNEQFF
few 16 TRBV10-1 CASSGTSGSSYNEQFF
few 15 TRBV5-4 CASSLDPGGNQPQHF
- 16 TRBV5-5 CASSPVAGENSYEQYF
- 14 TRBV6-1 CASRRGLAADTQYF
- 15 TRBV6-5 CASSYSTGNDTEAFF
- 15 TRBV7-6 CASKGTGANTGELFF
- 13 TRBV9 CASRAGPTYEQYF
- 14 TRBV10-3 CAISDRAGPETQYF
- 14 TRBV14 CASSPGTSRIEQFF
- 16 TRBV7-2 CASSPQSGRPNGEQFF
- 16 TRBV29-1 CSVRDRILSGANVLTF
- 15 TRBV28 CASSTMGRTDTEAFF
- 19 TRBV10-3 CAISEPQVPGGVHTYEQYF
- 15 TRBV6-5 CASSPVVRGHHGYTF
- 15 TRBV5-4 CASSPTGSRGDEQFF
- 15 TRBV15 CATSRDKTNRETQYF
many 16 TRBV7-9 CASSLKGDRVQETQYF
- 14 TRBV2 CASSVGREADTQYF
- 16 TRBV5-4 CASSLDREVSYNEQFF
- 12 TRBV29-1 CSVLTGFSEAFF
- 15 TRBV6-1 CASSSREGGYNEQFF
- 16 TRBV18 CASSPLERETPYGYTF
- 14 TRBV19 CASGLAGGSYEQYF
few 15 TRBV2 CASSPPGLSSYEQYF
- 11 TRBV25-1 CASSAGRQQFF
once 16 TRBV7-3 CASSLMRQGLGETQYF